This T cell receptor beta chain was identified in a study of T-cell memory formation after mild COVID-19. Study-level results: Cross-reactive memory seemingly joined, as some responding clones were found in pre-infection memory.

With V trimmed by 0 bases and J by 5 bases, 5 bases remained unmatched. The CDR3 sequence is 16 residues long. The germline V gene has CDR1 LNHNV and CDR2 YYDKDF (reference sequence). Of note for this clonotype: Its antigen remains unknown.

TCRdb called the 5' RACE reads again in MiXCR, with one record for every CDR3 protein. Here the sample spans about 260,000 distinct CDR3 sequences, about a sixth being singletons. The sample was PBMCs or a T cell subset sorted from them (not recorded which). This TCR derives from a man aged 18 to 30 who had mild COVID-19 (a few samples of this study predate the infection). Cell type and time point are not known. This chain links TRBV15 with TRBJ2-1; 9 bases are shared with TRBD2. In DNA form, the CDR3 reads TGTGCCACCAGCAGAGATTCTCGACTAGCGGACAATGAGCAGTTCTTC. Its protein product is CATSRDSRLADNEQFF.